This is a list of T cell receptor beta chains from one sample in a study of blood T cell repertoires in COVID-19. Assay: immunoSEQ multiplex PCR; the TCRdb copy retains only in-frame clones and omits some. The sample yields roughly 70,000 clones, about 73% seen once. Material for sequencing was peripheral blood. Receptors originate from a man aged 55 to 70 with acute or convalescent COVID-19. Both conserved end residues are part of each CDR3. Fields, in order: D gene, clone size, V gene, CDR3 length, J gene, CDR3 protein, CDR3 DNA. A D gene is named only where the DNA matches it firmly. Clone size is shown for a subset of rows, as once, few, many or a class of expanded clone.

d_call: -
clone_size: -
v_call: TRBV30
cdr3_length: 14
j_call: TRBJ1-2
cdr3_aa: CAWSVNLGGYGYTF
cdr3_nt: TGTGCCTGGAGTGTAAACCTGGGGGGCTATGGCTACACCTTC

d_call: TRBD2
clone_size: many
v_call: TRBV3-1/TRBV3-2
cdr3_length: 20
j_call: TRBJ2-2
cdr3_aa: CASSHEHPGLAGGRTGELFF
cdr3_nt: TGTGCCAGCAGCCATGAGCACCCTGGACTAGCGGGGGGGCGCACCGGGGAGCTGTTTTTT

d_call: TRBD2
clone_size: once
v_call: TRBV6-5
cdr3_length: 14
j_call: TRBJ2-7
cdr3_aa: CASSSLRLAGDWYF
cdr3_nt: TGTGCCAGCAGTTCTCTTCGGCTAGCGGGAGATTGGTACTTC

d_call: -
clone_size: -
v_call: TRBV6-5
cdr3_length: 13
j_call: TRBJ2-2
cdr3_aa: CASPGLVAGELFF
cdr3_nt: TGTGCCAGCCCTGGACTGGTCGCCGGGGAGCTGTTTTTT

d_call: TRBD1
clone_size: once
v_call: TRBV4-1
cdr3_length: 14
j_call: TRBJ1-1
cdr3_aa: CASSQGLQGGQAFF
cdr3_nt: TGCGCCAGCAGCCAAGGATTACAGGGGGGTCAAGCTTTCTTT

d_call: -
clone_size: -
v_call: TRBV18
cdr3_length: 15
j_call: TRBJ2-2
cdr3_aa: CASSTSVGGSGELFF
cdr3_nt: TGTGCCAGCTCAACCTCCGTTGGCGGCAGCGGGGAGCTGTTTTTT

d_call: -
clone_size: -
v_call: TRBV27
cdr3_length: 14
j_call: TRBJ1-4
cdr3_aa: CASNAAGGNEKLFF
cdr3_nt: TGTGCCAGCAATGCTGCCGGGGGGAATGAAAAACTGTTTTTT

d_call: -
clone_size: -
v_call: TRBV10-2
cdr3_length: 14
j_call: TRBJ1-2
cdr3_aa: CASSERGVSRGYTF
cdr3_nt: TGCGCCAGCAGTGAACGGGGAGTTTCTAGAGGCTACACCTTC

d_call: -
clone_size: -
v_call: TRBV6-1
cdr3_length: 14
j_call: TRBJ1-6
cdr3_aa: CASSEEGIWSPLHF
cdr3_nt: TGTGCCAGCAGTGAAGAGGGGATCTGGTCACCCCTCCACTTT

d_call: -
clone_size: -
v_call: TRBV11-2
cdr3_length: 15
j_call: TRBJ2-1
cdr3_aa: CASSSHSSSYNEQFF
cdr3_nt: TGTGCCAGCAGCTCCCACAGTAGCTCCTACAATGAGCAGTTCTTC

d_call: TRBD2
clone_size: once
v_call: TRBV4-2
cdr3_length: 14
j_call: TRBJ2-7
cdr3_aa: CASSQLGSGYEQYF
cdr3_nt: TGTGCCAGCAGCCAACTGGGTAGCGGGTACGAGCAGTACTTC

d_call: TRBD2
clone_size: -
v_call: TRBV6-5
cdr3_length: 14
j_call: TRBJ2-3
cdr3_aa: CASRPGLGTDTQYF
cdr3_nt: TGTGCCAGCAGACCGGGACTAGGGACAGATACGCAGTATTTT

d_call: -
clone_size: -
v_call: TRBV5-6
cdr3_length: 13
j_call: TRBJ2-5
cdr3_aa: CASGRSYQETQYF
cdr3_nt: TGTGCCAGCGGGAGGAGTTACCAAGAGACCCAGTACTTC

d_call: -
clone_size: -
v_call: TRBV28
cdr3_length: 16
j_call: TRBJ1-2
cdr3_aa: CASSLSSAGRVDGYTF
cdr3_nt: TGTGCCAGCAGTCTATCCTCGGCGGGGCGAGTTGATGGCTACACCTTC

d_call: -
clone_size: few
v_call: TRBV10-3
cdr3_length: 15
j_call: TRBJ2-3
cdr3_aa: CAISDGGDSTDTQYF
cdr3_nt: TGTGCCATCAGTGACGGAGGGGATAGCACAGATACGCAGTATTTT

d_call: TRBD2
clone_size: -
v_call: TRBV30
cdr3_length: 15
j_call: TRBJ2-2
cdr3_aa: CAWSSGRFDTGELFF
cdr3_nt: TGTGCCTGGTCCAGCGGGAGATTTGACACCGGGGAGCTGTTTTTT

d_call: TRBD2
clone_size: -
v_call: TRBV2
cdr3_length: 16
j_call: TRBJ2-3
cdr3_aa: CASSAEAGEGSDTQYF
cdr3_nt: TGTGCCAGCTCGGCTGAAGCGGGAGAAGGATCAGATACGCAGTATTTT